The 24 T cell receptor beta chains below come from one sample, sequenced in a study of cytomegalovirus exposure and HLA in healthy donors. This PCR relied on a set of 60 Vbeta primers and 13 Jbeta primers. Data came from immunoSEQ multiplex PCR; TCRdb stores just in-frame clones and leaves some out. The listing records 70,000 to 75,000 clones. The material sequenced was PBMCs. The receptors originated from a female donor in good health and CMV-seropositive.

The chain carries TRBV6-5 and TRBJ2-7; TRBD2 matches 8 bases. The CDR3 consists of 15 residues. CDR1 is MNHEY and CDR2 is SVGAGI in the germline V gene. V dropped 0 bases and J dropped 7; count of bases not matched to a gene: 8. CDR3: CASSYSGAGAGEQYF. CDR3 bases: TGTGCCAGCAGTTACTCGGGAGCGGGAGCTGGTGAGCAGTACTTC.

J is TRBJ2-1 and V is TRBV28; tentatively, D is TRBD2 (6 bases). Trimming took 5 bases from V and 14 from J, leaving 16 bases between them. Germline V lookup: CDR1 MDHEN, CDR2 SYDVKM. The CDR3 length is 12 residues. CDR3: CASSVTGTRKFF. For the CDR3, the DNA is TGTGCCAGCAGTGTAACCGGGACTCGAAAGTTCTTC.

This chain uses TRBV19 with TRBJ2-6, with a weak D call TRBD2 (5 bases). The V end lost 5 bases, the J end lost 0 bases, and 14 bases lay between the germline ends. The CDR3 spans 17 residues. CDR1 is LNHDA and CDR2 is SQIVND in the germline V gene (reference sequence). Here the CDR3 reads CASSFGVYYSGANVLTF. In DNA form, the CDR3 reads TGTGCCAGTAGTTTCGGGGTCTACTACTCTGGGGCCAACGTCCTGACTTTC.

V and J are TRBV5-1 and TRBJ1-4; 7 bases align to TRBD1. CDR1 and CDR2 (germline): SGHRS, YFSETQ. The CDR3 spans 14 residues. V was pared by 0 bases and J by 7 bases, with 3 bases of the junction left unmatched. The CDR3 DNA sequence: TGCGCCAGCAGCTTGGAAGGGGGCTCTGAAAAACTGTTTTTT. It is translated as CASSLEGGSEKLFF.

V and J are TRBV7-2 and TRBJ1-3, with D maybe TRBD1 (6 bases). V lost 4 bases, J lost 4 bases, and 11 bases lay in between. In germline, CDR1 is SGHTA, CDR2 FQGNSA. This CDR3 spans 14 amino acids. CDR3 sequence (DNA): TGTGCCAGCAGCTCCCAAGGGACAGGAAACACCATATATTTT. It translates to CASSSQGTGNTIYF.

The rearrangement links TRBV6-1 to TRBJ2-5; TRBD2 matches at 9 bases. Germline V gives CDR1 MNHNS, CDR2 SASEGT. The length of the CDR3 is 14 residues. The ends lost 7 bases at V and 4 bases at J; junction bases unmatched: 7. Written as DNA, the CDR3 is TGTGCCAGCAAAGGCGGGGGGGCGGGAGAGACCCAGTACTTC. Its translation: CASKGGGAGETQYF.

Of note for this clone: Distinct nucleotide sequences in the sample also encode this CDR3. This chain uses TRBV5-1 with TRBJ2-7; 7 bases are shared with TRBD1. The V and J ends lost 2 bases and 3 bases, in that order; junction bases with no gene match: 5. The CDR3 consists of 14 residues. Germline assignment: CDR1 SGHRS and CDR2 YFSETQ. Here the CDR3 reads CASSLRTGNYEQYF. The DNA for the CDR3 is TGCGCCAGCAGCTTAAGGACAGGCAACTACGAGCAGTACTTC.

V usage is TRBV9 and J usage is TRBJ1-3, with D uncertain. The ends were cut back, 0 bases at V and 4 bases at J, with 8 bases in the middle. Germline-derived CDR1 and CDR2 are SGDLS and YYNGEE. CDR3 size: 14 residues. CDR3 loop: CASSVGGRGNTIYF. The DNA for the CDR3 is TGTGCCAGCAGCGTAGGTGGCAGGGGAAACACCATATATTTT.

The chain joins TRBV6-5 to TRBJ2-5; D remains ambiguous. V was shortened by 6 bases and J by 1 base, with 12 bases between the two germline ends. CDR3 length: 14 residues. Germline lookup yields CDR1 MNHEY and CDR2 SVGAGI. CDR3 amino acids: CASSRSAFQETQYF. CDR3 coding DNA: TGTGCCAGCAGCAGAAGCGCGTTCCAAGAGACCCAGTACTTC.

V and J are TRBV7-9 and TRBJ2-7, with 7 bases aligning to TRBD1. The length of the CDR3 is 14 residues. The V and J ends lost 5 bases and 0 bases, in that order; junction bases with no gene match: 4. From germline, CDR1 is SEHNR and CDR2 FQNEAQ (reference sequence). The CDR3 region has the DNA TGTGCCAGCAGCCGGACAGGTAGCTCCTACGAGCAGTACTTC. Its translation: CASSRTGSSYEQYF.

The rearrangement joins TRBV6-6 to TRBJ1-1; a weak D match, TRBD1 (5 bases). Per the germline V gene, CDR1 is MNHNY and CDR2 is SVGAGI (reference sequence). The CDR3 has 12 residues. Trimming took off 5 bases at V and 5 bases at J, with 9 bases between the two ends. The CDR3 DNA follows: TGTGCCAGCAGTAAAGGGGAAACTGAAGCTTTCTTT. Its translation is CASSKGETEAFF.

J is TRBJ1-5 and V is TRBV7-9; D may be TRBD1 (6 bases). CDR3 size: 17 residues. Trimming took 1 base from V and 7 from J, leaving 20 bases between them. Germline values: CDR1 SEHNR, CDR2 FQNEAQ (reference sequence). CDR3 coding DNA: TGTGCCAGCAGCTTAGGGACAGCGCCCTCGGCGGACCAGCCCCAGCATTTT. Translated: CASSLGTAPSADQPQHF. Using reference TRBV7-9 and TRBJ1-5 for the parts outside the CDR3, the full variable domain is DTGVSQNPRHKITKRGQNVTFRCDPISEHNRLYWYRQTLGQGPEFLTYFQNEAQLEKSRLLSDRFSAERPKGSFSTLEIQRTEQGDSAMYLCASSLGTAPSADQPQHFGDGTRLSIL.

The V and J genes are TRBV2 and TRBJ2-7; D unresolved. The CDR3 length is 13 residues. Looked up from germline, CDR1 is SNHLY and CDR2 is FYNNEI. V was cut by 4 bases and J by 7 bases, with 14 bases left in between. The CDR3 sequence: CASSGVGDLEQYF. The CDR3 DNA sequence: TGTGCCAGCAGTGGAGTCGGTGATTTAGAGCAGTACTTC.

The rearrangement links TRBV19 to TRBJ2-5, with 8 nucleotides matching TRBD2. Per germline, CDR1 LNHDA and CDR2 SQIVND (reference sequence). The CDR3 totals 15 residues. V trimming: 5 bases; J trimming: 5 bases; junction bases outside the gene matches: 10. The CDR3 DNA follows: TGTGCCAGTAGTCACCCGGGACTAGGGGCGGAGACCCAGTACTTC. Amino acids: CASSHPGLGAETQYF. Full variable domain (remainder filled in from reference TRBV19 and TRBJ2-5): DGGITQSPKYLFRKEGQNVTLSCEQNLNHDAMYWYRQDPGQGLRLIYYSQIVNDFQKGDIAEGYSVSREKKESFPLTVTSAQKNPTAFYLCASSHPGLGAETQYFGPGTRLLVL.

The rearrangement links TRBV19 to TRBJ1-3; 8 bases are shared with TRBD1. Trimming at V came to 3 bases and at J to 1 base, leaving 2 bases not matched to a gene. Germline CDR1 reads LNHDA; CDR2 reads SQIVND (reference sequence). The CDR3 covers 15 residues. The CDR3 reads CASSIRTGSGNTIYF. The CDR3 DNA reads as TGTGCCAGTAGTATCAGGACAGGGTCTGGAAACACCATATATTTT.

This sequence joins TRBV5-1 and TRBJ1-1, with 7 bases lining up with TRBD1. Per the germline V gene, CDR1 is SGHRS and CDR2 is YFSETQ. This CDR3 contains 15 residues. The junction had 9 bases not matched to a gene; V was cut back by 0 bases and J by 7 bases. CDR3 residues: CASSLEGGGLGEAFF. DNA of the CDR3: TGCGCCAGCAGCTTGGAAGGAGGGGGCTTGGGTGAAGCTTTCTTT.

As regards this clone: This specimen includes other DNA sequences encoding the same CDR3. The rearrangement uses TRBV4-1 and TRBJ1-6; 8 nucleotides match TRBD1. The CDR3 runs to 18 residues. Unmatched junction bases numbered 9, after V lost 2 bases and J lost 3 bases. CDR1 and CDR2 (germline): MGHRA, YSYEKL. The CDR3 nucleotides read TGCGCCAGCAGCCAAAGGGCGACAGGGGCCGACTATAATTCACCCCTCCACTTT. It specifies CASSQRATGADYNSPLHF.

This chain's CDR3 is CASSEVGRSTEAFF. The CDR3 DNA reads as TGTGCCAGCAGTGAAGTCGGTCGGAGCACTGAAGCTTTCTTT. This sequence joins TRBV6-1 and TRBJ1-1; D remains ambiguous. V lost 1 base, J lost 4 bases, and 10 bases lay in between. The CDR3 is made up of 14 amino acids. Germline CDR1 reads MNHNS; CDR2 reads SASEGT.

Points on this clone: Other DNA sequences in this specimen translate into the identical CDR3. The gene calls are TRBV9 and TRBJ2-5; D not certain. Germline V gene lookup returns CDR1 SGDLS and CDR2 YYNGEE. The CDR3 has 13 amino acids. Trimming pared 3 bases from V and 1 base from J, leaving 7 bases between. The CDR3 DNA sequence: TGTGCCAGCAGCGGAGGCGGCCAAGAGACCCAGTACTTC. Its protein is CASSGGGQETQYF.

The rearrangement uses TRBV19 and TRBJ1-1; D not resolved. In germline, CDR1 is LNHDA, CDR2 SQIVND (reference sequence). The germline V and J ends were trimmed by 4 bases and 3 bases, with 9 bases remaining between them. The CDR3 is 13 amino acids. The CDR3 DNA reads TGTGCCAGTAGTAACTCCCTGGACACTGAAGCTTTCTTT. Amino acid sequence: CASSNSLDTEAFF. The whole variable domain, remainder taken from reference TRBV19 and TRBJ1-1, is DGGITQSPKYLFRKEGQNVTLSCEQNLNHDAMYWYRQDPGQGLRLIYYSQIVNDFQKGDIAEGYSVSREKKESFPLTVTSAQKNPTAFYLCASSNSLDTEAFFGQGTRLTVV.

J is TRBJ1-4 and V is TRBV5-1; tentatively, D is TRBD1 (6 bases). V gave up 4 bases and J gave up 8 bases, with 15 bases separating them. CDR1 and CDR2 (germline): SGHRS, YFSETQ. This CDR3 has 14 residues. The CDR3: CASSRGARGEKLFF. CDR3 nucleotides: TGCGCCAGCAGCCGGGGGGCGCGAGGGGAAAAACTGTTTTTT.

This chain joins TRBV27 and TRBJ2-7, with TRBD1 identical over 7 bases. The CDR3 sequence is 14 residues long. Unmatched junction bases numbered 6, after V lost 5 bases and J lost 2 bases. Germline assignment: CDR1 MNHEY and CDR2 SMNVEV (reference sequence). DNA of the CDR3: TGTGCCAGCAGTCCCGGGGACAGAGCCTACGAGCAGTACTTC. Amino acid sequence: CASSPGDRAYEQYF.

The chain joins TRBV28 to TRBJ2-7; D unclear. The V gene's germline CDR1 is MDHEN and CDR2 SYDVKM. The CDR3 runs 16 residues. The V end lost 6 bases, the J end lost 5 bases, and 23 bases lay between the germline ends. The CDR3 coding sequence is TGTGCCAGCAGCTCTCCTCGGGTAGACGGTTCCCACGAGCAGTACTTC. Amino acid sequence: CASSSPRVDGSHEQYF. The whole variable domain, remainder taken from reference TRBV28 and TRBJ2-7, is DVKVTQSSRYLVKRTGEKVFLECVQDMDHENMFWYRQDPGLGLRLIYFSYDVKMKEKGDIPEGYSVSREKKERFSLILESASTNQTSMYLCASSSPRVDGSHEQYFGPGTRLTVT.

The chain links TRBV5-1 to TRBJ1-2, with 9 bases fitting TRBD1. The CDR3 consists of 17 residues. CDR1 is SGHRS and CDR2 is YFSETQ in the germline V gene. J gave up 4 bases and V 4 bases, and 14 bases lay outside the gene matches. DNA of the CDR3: TGCGCCAGCAGCGACGGACCCACGGGGACAGGGAGCTATGGCTACACCTTC. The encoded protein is CASSDGPTGTGSYGYTF.